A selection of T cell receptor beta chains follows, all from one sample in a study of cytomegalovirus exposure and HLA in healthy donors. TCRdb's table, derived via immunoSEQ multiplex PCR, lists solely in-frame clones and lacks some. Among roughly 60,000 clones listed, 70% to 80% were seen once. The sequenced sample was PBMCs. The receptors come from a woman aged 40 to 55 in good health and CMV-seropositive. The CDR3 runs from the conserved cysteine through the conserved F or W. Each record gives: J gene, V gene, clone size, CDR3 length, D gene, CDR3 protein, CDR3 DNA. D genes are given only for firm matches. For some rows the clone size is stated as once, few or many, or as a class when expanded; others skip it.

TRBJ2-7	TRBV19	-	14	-	CASSIRGTGAEQYF	TGTGCCAGTAGTATTAGGGGCACGGGAGCCGAGCAGTACTTC
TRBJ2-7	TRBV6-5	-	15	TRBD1	CASSYSTGRTYEQYF	TGTGCCAGCAGTTACTCGACAGGGAGAACCTACGAGCAGTACTTC
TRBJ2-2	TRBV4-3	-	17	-	CASSQDPPGPNTGELFF	TGCGCCAGCAGCCAAGATCCCCCAGGGCCGAACACCGGGGAGCTGTTTTTT
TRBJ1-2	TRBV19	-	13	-	CASSVLSVGGYTF	TGTGCCAGTAGTGTCCTCTCGGTGGGCGGCTACACCTTC
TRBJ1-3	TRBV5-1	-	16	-	CASSQSRGASGNTIYF	TGCGCCAGCAGTCAATCTCGGGGGGCGAGTGGAAACACCATATATTTT
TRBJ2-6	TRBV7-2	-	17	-	CASSRAGPSSGANVLTF	TGTGCCAGCAGCCGGGCGGGACCGAGCTCTGGGGCCAACGTCCTGACTTTC
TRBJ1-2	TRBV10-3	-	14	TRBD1	CAISYRGGNYGYTF	TGTGCCATCAGCTACAGGGGCGGGAACTATGGCTACACCTTC
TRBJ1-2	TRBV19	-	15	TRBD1	CASSPGQGARYGYTF	TGTGCCAGTAGCCCCGGACAGGGGGCGCGGTATGGCTACACCTTC
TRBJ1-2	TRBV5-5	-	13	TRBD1	CASRGDRDYGYTF	TGTGCCAGCAGGGGGGACAGGGACTATGGCTACACCTTC
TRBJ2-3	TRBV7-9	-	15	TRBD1	CASSLGQGVTDTQYF	TGTGCCAGCAGCTTGGGACAGGGGGTCACAGATACGCAGTATTTT
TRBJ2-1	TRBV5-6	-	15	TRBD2	CASSLEAGYMVGQFF	TGTGCCAGCAGCTTGGAAGCGGGGTATATGGTAGGGCAGTTCTTC
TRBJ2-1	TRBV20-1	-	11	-	CSALQAGGQFF	TGCAGTGCTCTCCAGGCGGGCGGGCAGTTCTTC
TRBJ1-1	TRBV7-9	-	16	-	CASSLAPGFTLTEAFF	TGTGCCAGCAGCTTAGCGCCGGGGTTCACGCTCACTGAAGCTTTCTTT
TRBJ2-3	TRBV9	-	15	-	CASSPRHRGGDTQYF	TGTGCCAGCAGCCCCCGTCATCGGGGAGGAGACACGCAGTATTTT
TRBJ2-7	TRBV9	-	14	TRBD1	CASSSQGVEDEQYF	TGTGCCAGCAGCTCCCAGGGGGTGGAGGACGAGCAGTACTTC
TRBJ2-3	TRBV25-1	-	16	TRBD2	CASSSPTGGAADTQYF	TGTGCCAGCAGCTCTCCAACCGGGGGGGCAGCAGATACGCAGTATTTT
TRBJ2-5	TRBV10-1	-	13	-	CASSPSFVETQYF	TGCGCCAGCAGTCCGAGCTTTGTCGAGACCCAGTACTTC
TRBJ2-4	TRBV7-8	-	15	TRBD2	CASSRGGGATNIQYF	TGTGCCAGCAGCCGGGGCGGGGGGGCGACAAACATTCAGTACTTC
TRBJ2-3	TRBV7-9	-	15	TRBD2	CASSQGLGDTDTQYF	TGTGCCAGCAGCCAGGGACTAGGTGACACAGATACGCAGTATTTT
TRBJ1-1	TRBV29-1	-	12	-	CSVESGDTEAFF	TGCAGCGTTGAATCGGGGGACACTGAAGCTTTCTTT
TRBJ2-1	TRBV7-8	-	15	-	CASSANRDWHNEQFF	TGTGCCAGCAGCGCTAACCGGGACTGGCACAATGAGCAGTTCTTC
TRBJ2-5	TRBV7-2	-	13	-	CASSLAGIETQYF	TGTGCCAGCAGCTTGGCGGGGATAGAGACCCAGTACTTC
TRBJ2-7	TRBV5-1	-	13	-	CASSLGQQYEQYF	TGCGCCAGCAGCTTGGGACAGCAATACGAGCAGTACTTC
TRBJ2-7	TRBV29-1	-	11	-	CSVVQGYEQYF	TGCAGCGTTGTACAGGGCTACGAGCAGTACTTC
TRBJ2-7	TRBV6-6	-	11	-	CASWGTHEQYF	TGTGCCAGCTGGGGGACACACGAGCAGTACTTC
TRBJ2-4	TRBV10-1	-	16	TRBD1	CASSDPGQGGRNIQYF	TGCGCCAGCAGTGACCCTGGACAGGGTGGGAGAAACATTCAGTACTTC
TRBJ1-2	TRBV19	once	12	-	CASTGYSGGYTF	TGTGCCAGTACAGGATATTCAGGAGGCTACACCTTC
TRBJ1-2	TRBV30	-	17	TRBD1	CAWSVSVNRDRGKGYTF	TGTGCCTGGAGTGTGAGCGTAAACCGGGACAGGGGGAAGGGCTACACCTTC
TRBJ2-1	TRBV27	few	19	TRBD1	CASSFRGQGASSSYNEQFF	TGTGCCAGCAGTTTTAGGGGACAGGGGGCCTCCAGCTCCTACAATGAGCAGTTCTTC
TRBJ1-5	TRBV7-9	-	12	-	CASSFRDQPQHF	TGTGCCAGCAGCTTCAGGGATCAGCCCCAGCATTTT
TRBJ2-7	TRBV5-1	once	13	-	CASSMGGAHEQYF	TGCGCCAGCTCGATGGGGGGGGCCCACGAGCAGTACTTC
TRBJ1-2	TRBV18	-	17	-	CASSRPPLDTVNYGYTF	TGTGCCAGCTCACGACCCCCACTCGACACCGTTAACTATGGCTACACCTTC